Detailed here is one TCR beta chain. Its antigen is unidentified. This record belongs to a study of cytomegalovirus exposure and HLA in healthy donors. The PCR made use of 60 Vbeta and 13 Jbeta primers. The assay was immunoSEQ multiplex PCR, and TCRdb's table has in-frame clones only and misses some. Seen here are about 140,000 clones, 65% to 90% observed once, and the top ten hold less than 1.5%. Regarding the study as a whole: An analysis was carried out at a later point. It showed that HLA-associated TCR beta chains were more clonally expanded than equally common non-associated chains. V- and J-gene trimming of TCR beta was linked (in a later analysis) to a missense DCLRE1C variant. Presence/absence analyses supposed approximately even sequencing depth among donors.

The germline V gene has CDR1 SGHAT and CDR2 FQNNGV. The CDR3 is 16 amino acids. V gave up 1 base and J gave up 8 bases; unmatched junction bases: 9. This TCR was sampled from a female donor in good health and CMV-seronegative. What was sequenced was PBMCs. V gene TRBV11-2 combines with J gene TRBJ2-1; TRBD2 aligns across 9 bases. The CDR3 DNA follows: TGTGCCAGCAGCTTAGTAACCCTCGGCGGGAGGGATGAGCAGTTCTTC. Its translation is CASSLVTLGGRDEQFF.